Listed below are T cell receptor beta chains from one sample, sequenced in a study of blood T cell repertoires in COVID-19. The assay was immunoSEQ multiplex PCR, and TCRdb's table has in-frame clones only and misses some. The profile covers hundreds of thousands of clones, with nearly 90% appearing a single time and approximately 12% taken by the ten largest. The sequencing input was peripheral blood. The origin of the receptors is a woman between 18 and 29 years old who had recovered from COVID-19. Each CDR3 is given with its conserved first and last residue. D genes are given only for firm matches. Clone sizes are given selectively: once, few, many, or a class where the clone is expanded.

cdr3_nt: TGTGCCAGTAGTATGAAAGGGGGCACTGAAGCTTTCTTT
cdr3_aa: CASSMKGGTEAFF
j_call: TRBJ1-1
clone_size: .
d_call: .
v_call: TRBV19

cdr3_nt: TGTGCCTGGATCCCGGGGAACTATGGCTACACCTTC
cdr3_aa: CAWIPGNYGYTF
j_call: TRBJ1-2
clone_size: .
d_call: .
v_call: TRBV30

cdr3_nt: TGTGCCAGCAGTTTATCGACAGGGTACAATGAGCAGTTCTTC
cdr3_aa: CASSLSTGYNEQFF
j_call: TRBJ2-1
clone_size: .
d_call: TRBD1
v_call: TRBV27

cdr3_nt: TGTGCCATCAGAGCAAGGGGTTTGAATCAGCCCCAGCATTTT
cdr3_aa: CAIRARGLNQPQHF
j_call: TRBJ1-5
clone_size: .
d_call: .
v_call: TRBV10-3

cdr3_nt: TGTGCCAGCAGCCATGGGGCTAGCGGTACTAGCACAGATACGCAGTATTTT
cdr3_aa: CASSHGASGTSTDTQYF
j_call: TRBJ2-3
clone_size: .
d_call: TRBD2
v_call: TRBV4-2

cdr3_nt: TGTGCCAGCAGTGGCGGGACAGGGGGTAACACCGGGGAGCTGTTTTTT
cdr3_aa: CASSGGTGGNTGELFF
j_call: TRBJ2-2
clone_size: .
d_call: TRBD1
v_call: TRBV25-1

cdr3_nt: TGTGCCAGCAGTTTATCCGGGAGTTTACATGAGCAGTTCTTC
cdr3_aa: CASSLSGSLHEQFF
j_call: TRBJ2-1
clone_size: .
d_call: .
v_call: TRBV27

cdr3_nt: TGCAGCGTTTGGGGGCAGGAACATAATTACTATGGCTACACCTTC
cdr3_aa: CSVWGQEHNYYGYTF
j_call: TRBJ1-2
clone_size: .
d_call: .
v_call: TRBV29-1

cdr3_nt: TGTGCCAGCAGCTTGACAGGGTTCAACCAAGAGACCCAGTACTTC
cdr3_aa: CASSLTGFNQETQYF
j_call: TRBJ2-5
clone_size: once
d_call: .
v_call: TRBV5-5

cdr3_nt: TGTGCCAGTGCTTCGGGTCAGTGGTGGGAGACCCAGTACTTC
cdr3_aa: CASASGQWWETQYF
j_call: TRBJ2-5
clone_size: .
d_call: .
v_call: TRBV2

cdr3_nt: TGCACCAGCAGCAGGGGACAGGGGATTTTCTCTGGAAACACCATATATTTT
cdr3_aa: CTSSRGQGIFSGNTIYF
j_call: TRBJ1-3
clone_size: .
d_call: .
v_call: TRBV1

cdr3_nt: TGTGCCAGCAGTGAATTTTCTCAAGAGACCCAGTACTTC
cdr3_aa: CASSEFSQETQYF
j_call: TRBJ2-5
clone_size: once
d_call: .
v_call: TRBV2

cdr3_nt: TGTGCCACCAGCAGAGATGGGAGCATCCCCTACAATGAGCAGTTCTTC
cdr3_aa: CATSRDGSIPYNEQFF
j_call: TRBJ2-1
clone_size: .
d_call: .
v_call: TRBV15

cdr3_nt: TGTGCCAGCTTCCAGGAACTGATATCCTACAATGAGCAGTTCTTC
cdr3_aa: CASFQELISYNEQFF
j_call: TRBJ2-1
clone_size: once
d_call: .
v_call: TRBV7-2

cdr3_nt: TGTGCCAGCAGGAGGCCTAGCTCCTACGAGCAGTACTTC
cdr3_aa: CASRRPSSYEQYF
j_call: TRBJ2-7
clone_size: few
d_call: .
v_call: TRBV27

cdr3_nt: TGTGCCAGCAGCGCCCCAGGGGGCGGAAACAGGGACTATGGCTACACCTTC
cdr3_aa: CASSAPGGGNRDYGYTF
j_call: TRBJ1-2
clone_size: .
d_call: TRBD1
v_call: TRBV9

cdr3_nt: TGTGCCAGCAGTTACGAGGCTCCCTGGCCGACCTACGAGCAGTACTTC
cdr3_aa: CASSYEAPWPTYEQYF
j_call: TRBJ2-7
clone_size: .
d_call: .
v_call: TRBV6-2/TRBV6-3

cdr3_nt: TGTGCCAGCAGTGAAACGAGGACAGTGACGGACAATGAGCAGTTCTTC
cdr3_aa: CASSETRTVTDNEQFF
j_call: TRBJ2-1
clone_size: .
d_call: .
v_call: TRBV2

cdr3_nt: TGTGCCAGCAGTGAACCTGCTTACTCTAGCGGGAGGCTTGGAGAGCAGTACTTC
cdr3_aa: CASSEPAYSSGRLGEQYF
j_call: TRBJ2-7
clone_size: .
d_call: TRBD2
v_call: TRBV6-1

cdr3_nt: TGTGCCAGCAGCGGGATTCTAGCGGGAGCGGTTGCCGGGGAGCTGTTTTTT
cdr3_aa: CASSGILAGAVAGELFF
j_call: TRBJ2-2
clone_size: .
d_call: TRBD2
v_call: TRBV9

cdr3_nt: TGTGCCAGCAGTTCGGACAGGAACACTGAAGCTTTCTTT
cdr3_aa: CASSSDRNTEAFF
j_call: TRBJ1-1
clone_size: few
d_call: .
v_call: TRBV6-5

cdr3_nt: TGTGCCAGCACCGGGACAGGGATAAATGAGCAGTTCTTC
cdr3_aa: CASTGTGINEQFF
j_call: TRBJ2-1
clone_size: .
d_call: TRBD1
v_call: TRBV6-5

cdr3_nt: TGTGCCAGCTCACCAGGGGTAGCGGACCTCGGCGATGAGCAGTTCTTC
cdr3_aa: CASSPGVADLGDEQFF
j_call: TRBJ2-1
clone_size: .
d_call: .
v_call: TRBV18

cdr3_nt: TGTGCCAGCAGTTACTCGGCAGGACTACCTTACGAGCAGTACTTC
cdr3_aa: CASSYSAGLPYEQYF
j_call: TRBJ2-7
clone_size: once
d_call: .
v_call: TRBV6-2/TRBV6-3

cdr3_nt: TGTGCCAGCAGCTTATCCCCATTGACTAGCGGGAAGCTGTACTTC
cdr3_aa: CASSLSPLTSGKLYF
j_call: TRBJ2-7
clone_size: .
d_call: TRBD2
v_call: TRBV7-6

cdr3_nt: TGTGCCAGCAGTTACGGGGACAACAGGGGAACTGAAGCTTTCTTT
cdr3_aa: CASSYGDNRGTEAFF
j_call: TRBJ1-1
clone_size: .
d_call: TRBD1
v_call: TRBV6-2/TRBV6-3

cdr3_nt: TGTGCCAGCAGTTCAGGGGTTTGGGGCTACACCTTC
cdr3_aa: CASSSGVWGYTF
j_call: TRBJ1-2
clone_size: .
d_call: .
v_call: TRBV6-5

cdr3_nt: TGTGCCAGCAGCTTAGAGTCGACCGGGTTCTCTGAAGCTTTCTTT
cdr3_aa: CASSLESTGFSEAFF
j_call: TRBJ1-1
clone_size: .
d_call: .
v_call: TRBV5-4

cdr3_nt: TGTGCCAGCAGCTTATACCGCGGGCGGGCCTATGGCTACACCTTC
cdr3_aa: CASSLYRGRAYGYTF
j_call: TRBJ1-2
clone_size: .
d_call: .
v_call: TRBV11-1

cdr3_nt: TGCAGCGTTGAAGAGTTGGGACAGGGCATCCCAGATACGCAGTATTTT
cdr3_aa: CSVEELGQGIPDTQYF
j_call: TRBJ2-3
clone_size: .
d_call: TRBD1
v_call: TRBV29-1

cdr3_nt: TGTGCCAGCAGTACCCTCCTTTCAGGGTGGGGCTACACCTTC
cdr3_aa: CASSTLLSGWGYTF
j_call: TRBJ1-2
clone_size: .
d_call: .
v_call: TRBV28

cdr3_nt: TGTGCCAGCACCCCAGGCGGGATGTATGGCGGGGAGCTGTTTTTT
cdr3_aa: CASTPGGMYGGELFF
j_call: TRBJ2-2
clone_size: .
d_call: .
v_call: TRBV7-9

cdr3_nt: TGTGCCAGCAGCTTGGCCGGGACACCTAACAATGAGCAGTTCTTC
cdr3_aa: CASSLAGTPNNEQFF
j_call: TRBJ2-1
clone_size: few
d_call: .
v_call: TRBV5-4

cdr3_nt: TGTGCCAGCAGCCCGCTCCAGGGTACGATTAATTCACCCCTCCACTTT
cdr3_aa: CASSPLQGTINSPLHF
j_call: TRBJ1-6
clone_size: .
d_call: .
v_call: TRBV3-1/TRBV3-2

cdr3_nt: TGCAGCGTTACTGGGACAGGCTTGAACACTGAAGCTTTCTTT
cdr3_aa: CSVTGTGLNTEAFF
j_call: TRBJ1-1
clone_size: .
d_call: TRBD1
v_call: TRBV29-1

cdr3_nt: TGTGCCAGCAGCGTACGGTTGAACACTGAAGCTTTCTTT
cdr3_aa: CASSVRLNTEAFF
j_call: TRBJ1-1
clone_size: .
d_call: .
v_call: TRBV9

cdr3_nt: TGTGCCAGCAGTGAAGAACAGGGCTTCTACGAGCAGTACTTC
cdr3_aa: CASSEEQGFYEQYF
j_call: TRBJ2-7
clone_size: .
d_call: .
v_call: TRBV6-1

cdr3_nt: TGTGCCAGCAGTTACCTGGGCGAGAACACTGAAGCTTTCTTT
cdr3_aa: CASSYLGENTEAFF
j_call: TRBJ1-1
clone_size: .
d_call: .
v_call: TRBV6-2/TRBV6-3

cdr3_nt: TGTGCCAGCAGCGTAGCTCCCCCGGACAGGGGGCAGGAGCAGTTCTTC
cdr3_aa: CASSVAPPDRGQEQFF
j_call: TRBJ2-1
clone_size: few
d_call: TRBD1
v_call: TRBV9

cdr3_nt: TGTGCCAGCAGCTCTCTCGACAGGGGCACTGAAGCTTTCTTT
cdr3_aa: CASSSLDRGTEAFF
j_call: TRBJ1-1
clone_size: .
d_call: TRBD1
v_call: TRBV11-1

cdr3_nt: TGCGCCAGCAGGTACAGGGCTATCGGAGAGACCCAGTACTTC
cdr3_aa: CASRYRAIGETQYF
j_call: TRBJ2-5
clone_size: once
d_call: .
v_call: TRBV5-1